The source of this TCR beta chain is a study of blood T cell repertoires in COVID-19 (TCRdb year 2020). Notes on the research overall: The collaborator samples originated in the United States, Italy and Spain and spanned the acute and convalescent phases of COVID-19. The material from the prospective study consisted of cDNA or gDNA derived from T cells, B-cell-depleted T cells, or PBMCs. Subjects who had been exposed to COVID-19, were actively infected with it, or had recovered from it provided the deeply sampled blood TCRbeta repertoires that made up the dataset. A freely available public database, intended as a resource for researchers studying the immune response to SARS-CoV-2, is where the repertoires were released. Samples were obtained from the ongoing ImmuneRACE study (first 160 participants) and from some 1,200 subjects provided by 6 global collaborators. The sample metadata nearly always contained a de-identified subject ID, COVID-19 status, age in years and sex. Where available, HLA class I and class II types were obtained from metadata supplied by the sample provider rather than from assay-based typing. The investigation overall reported the following: The quantity of clinical and demographic metadata differed by source and by participant and was supplied without curation.

CDR1 SGHAT and CDR2 FQNNGV are derived from the germline V gene. The CDR3 runs 18 amino acids, cysteine and phenylalanine included. Solely the CDR3 DNA is kept, with 54 bases framed from the first base. V was cut back by 4 bases and J by 0 bases, leaving a gap of 22 bases between them. On this clone itself: Its recognized antigen is unknown. It has no much larger one-base neighbor in the sample; base qualities were not kept.

TCRbeta CDR3 regions were amplified from genomic DNA by means of the immunoSEQ Assay, a bias-controlled multiplex PCR. The original methods were these. The number of nucleated cells in each sample was estimated by amplification of reference gene primers within the assay. To quantify the absolute abundance of each unique TCRbeta CDR3 rearrangement, sequence reads were collapsed and filtered. For each sample, productive Simpson clonality was calculated as the square root of Simpson's diversity index across productive rearrangements. TCRdb provides this immuneACCESS table in a form limited to in-frame rearrangements. Some clones are lacking; in checked studies, under half of them reflect an unresolved V gene, and why the rest are absent is not known. Clone size and V and J calls were adopted from that table, with D and trimming inferred from the DNA. The sample table holds about 200,000 clones, of which 84% were seen once. The ten largest clonotypes hold 3% to 3.5% of the sample.

In the prospective study, participants were about 18 to 95 years old, resided in under 30 geographic areas of the United States, and were enrolled through a virtual design. In the prospective study, participants were assigned to cohorts based on the clinical history participants reported in a screening survey and a study questionnaire. A participant counted as exposed if, within 2 weeks of entering the study, that participant had been in contact with someone who had a PCR-confirmed or clinician-diagnosed COVID-19 case. Each participant in the prospective study had whole blood, serum and a nasopharyngeal or oropharyngeal swab collected by mobile phlebotomists. Over a 2-month period, participants in the prospective study had the option of providing additional blood draws and questionnaires. Before DNA extraction, blood samples from the prospective study were shipped at room temperature or frozen.

The sequence was collected from a woman aged 25 to 45 who had been exposed to COVID-19. Material: PBMCs or T cells enriched from blood (not recorded which). The rearrangement joined TRBV11-2 to TRBJ2-7, and the D gene may be TRBD2, 5 bases matching. The base sequence is TGTGCCAGCAGCTCACTACGCCTCGATTACACTAGCTCCTACGAGCAGTACTTC. It specifies CASSSLRLDYTSSYEQYF.